This is a list of T cell receptor beta chains from one sample in a study of blood T cell repertoires in COVID-19. TCRdb keeps only in-frame clones here, not all; method: immunoSEQ multiplex PCR. The data contain over 95,000 clones, more than 80% of them singletons. The sample comprised peripheral blood. These receptors were collected from an older woman with COVID-19, enrolled during active disease. CDR3s include the opening cysteine and the closing phenylalanine or tryptophan. A D gene is named only where the DNA matches it firmly. Not every row has a clone size; where given, it reads once, few, many or a size class.

CASSEEGGFREAFFYEQYF | TGTGCCAGCAGTGAAGAGGGAGGGTTCCGAGAAGCTTTTTTCTACGAGCAGTACTTC | TRBD2 | NA | TRBV6-1 | 19 | TRBJ2-7
CASSFVRGQRNEKLFF | TGTGCCAGCAGTTTCGTTAGGGGACAGCGTAATGAAAAACTGTTTTTT | TRBD1 | few | TRBV28 | 16 | TRBJ1-4
CASSGRTSEEGYTF | TGTGCCAGCAGCGGTAGGACTTCTGAGGAGGGCTACACCTTC | NA | few | TRBV7-9 | 14 | TRBJ1-2
CASSVGAENYGYTF | TGTGCCAGCAGCGTAGGGGCTGAAAACTATGGCTACACCTTC | NA | NA | TRBV9 | 14 | TRBJ1-2
CASSLMGEGTEAFF | TGTGCCAGCAGCTTGATGGGGGAGGGGACTGAAGCTTTCTTT | NA | NA | TRBV5-8 | 14 | TRBJ1-1
CASSSRGGTDTQYF | TGTGCCAGCAGTTCCAGGGGGGGCACAGATACGCAGTATTTT | NA | NA | TRBV25-1 | 14 | TRBJ2-3
CASSQDPAKGSPLHF | TGTGCCAGCAGCCAAGATCCCGCTAAGGGGTCACCCCTCCACTTT | NA | few | TRBV4-2 | 15 | TRBJ1-6
CASSQEHSGSSYEQYF | TGTGCCAGCAGCCAAGAGCACAGTGGGAGCTCCTACGAGCAGTACTTC | NA | NA | TRBV4-2 | 16 | TRBJ2-7
CASSLERQAGELFF | TGTGCCAGCAGCTTAGAGAGACAGGCCGGGGAGCTGTTTTTT | NA | NA | TRBV7-8 | 14 | TRBJ2-2
CSVVPTGGGYTF | TGCAGCGTTGTCCCCACAGGGGGAGGCTACACCTTC | TRBD1 | NA | TRBV29-1 | 12 | TRBJ1-2
CASNSRGGGDYGYTF | TGTGCCAGCAATTCTCGAGGTGGGGGGGACTATGGCTACACCTTC | NA | NA | TRBV2 | 15 | TRBJ1-2
CASSYPRPWGDPNEQFF | TGTGCCAGCAGTTACCCCAGACCCTGGGGGGATCCCAATGAGCAGTTCTTC | NA | NA | TRBV6-2/TRBV6-3 | 17 | TRBJ2-1
CASSYSPGTYEQYF | TGTGCCAGCAGTTACTCCCCAGGGACCTACGAGCAGTACTTC | NA | NA | TRBV6-2/TRBV6-3 | 14 | TRBJ2-7
CASSRGPWAFF | TGTGCCAGCAGCCGGGGGCCTTGGGCTTTCTTT | NA | NA | TRBV7-8 | 11 | TRBJ1-1
CASSTGQGGFGGTEAFF | TGTGCCAGCAGCACGGGACAGGGAGGCTTCGGCGGCACTGAAGCTTTCTTT | TRBD1 | NA | TRBV9 | 17 | TRBJ1-1
CASRGTGVGVAGYTF | TGTGCCAGCAGGGGGACAGGGGTTGGGGTTGCTGGCTACACCTTC | TRBD1 | few | TRBV2 | 15 | TRBJ1-2
CASRQHSSYEQYF | TGTGCCAGCAGGCAGCATAGCTCTTACGAGCAGTACTTC | NA | NA | TRBV14 | 13 | TRBJ2-7
CASSLSAGAVFGYTF | TGTGCCAGCAGCTTATCGGCAGGGGCAGTGTTCGGCTACACCTTC | NA | NA | TRBV7-3 | 15 | TRBJ1-2
CASSLGGDLNTEAFF | TGTGCCAGCAGCTTAGGAGGGGACTTGAACACTGAAGCTTTCTTT | NA | NA | TRBV7-2 | 15 | TRBJ1-1
CASSPLDRGASYEQYF | TGTGCCAGCTCGCCCCTCGACAGGGGAGCCTCCTACGAGCAGTACTTC | TRBD1 | NA | TRBV18 | 16 | TRBJ2-7
CASSATSLGETQYF | TGCGCCAGCAGCGCGACTAGTTTAGGAGAGACCCAGTACTTC | NA | NA | TRBV5-1 | 14 | TRBJ2-5
CASSSGTGGDLYEQYF | TGTGCCAGCAGCTCCGGGACAGGGGGTGACCTCTACGAGCAGTACTTC | TRBD1 | NA | TRBV14 | 16 | TRBJ2-7
CATGGVNTEAFF | TGTGCCACCGGGGGGGTGAACACTGAAGCTTTCTTT | NA | NA | TRBV3-1/TRBV3-2 | 12 | TRBJ1-1
CASSDSSGNTIYF | TGTGCCAGCAGTGATTCTTCTGGAAACACCATATATTTT | NA | few | TRBV6-1 | 13 | TRBJ1-3
CSASIPGQGSQGQFF | TGCAGTGCTAGTATCCCGGGACAGGGGTCCCAAGGGCAGTTCTTC | TRBD1 | once | TRBV20-1 | 15 | TRBJ2-1
CASSPASTGGDTQYF | TGTGCCAGCTCACCCGCGTCCACAGGGGGAGATACGCAGTATTTT | TRBD1 | NA | TRBV18 | 15 | TRBJ2-3
CASSLFDSQETQYF | TGTGCCAGCAGTTTATTTGACAGCCAAGAGACCCAGTACTTC | NA | once | TRBV6-5 | 14 | TRBJ2-5
CASSVAYSFSGNTIYF | TGTGCCAGCAGTGTTGCCTACTCTTTCTCTGGAAACACCATATATTTT | NA | NA | TRBV2 | 16 | TRBJ1-3
CASARGQAGNTIYF | TGTGCCAGCGCCCGGGGACAGGCTGGAAACACCATATATTTT | TRBD1 | once | TRBV25-1 | 14 | TRBJ1-3
CASSYDRGDIQYF | TGTGCCAGCAGTTATGACAGGGGGGACATTCAGTACTTC | TRBD1 | once | TRBV28 | 13 | TRBJ2-4
CATSDRQGVYSNQPQHF | TGTGCCACCAGCGACCGACAGGGCGTATATAGCAATCAGCCCCAGCATTTT | TRBD1 | NA | TRBV15 | 17 | TRBJ1-5
CASSSGGTGAFF | TGTGCCAGCAGCAGCGGTGGGACAGGTGCTTTCTTT | TRBD1 | few | TRBV28 | 12 | TRBJ1-1
CASSEGGQGEETQYF | TGTGCCAGCAGTGAAGGGGGACAGGGTGAGGAGACCCAGTACTTC | TRBD1 | NA | TRBV2 | 15 | TRBJ2-5
CASRVEQGNEKLFF | TGTGCCAGCAGAGTGGAACAGGGGAATGAAAAACTGTTTTTT | TRBD1 | NA | TRBV25-1 | 14 | TRBJ1-4
CASRPGTHSEKKMNTEAFF | TGTGCCAGCAGGCCCGGGACACACTCCGAAAAAAAGATGAACACTGAAGCTTTCTTT | NA | NA | TRBV21-1 | 19 | TRBJ1-1
CASSLGGQGYEQYF | TGTGCCAGCAGCTTAGGGGGACAGGGCTACGAGCAGTACTTC | TRBD1 | NA | TRBV7-6 | 14 | TRBJ2-7
CASSLAGGGTQYF | TGTGCCAGCAGCCTAGCGGGGGGCGGTACGCAGTATTTT | TRBD2 | NA | TRBV11-3 | 13 | TRBJ2-3
CASSLLRGAGETQYF | TGTGCCAGCAGCTTGTTGCGGGGCGCCGGAGAGACCCAGTACTTC | NA | NA | TRBV5-6 | 15 | TRBJ2-5